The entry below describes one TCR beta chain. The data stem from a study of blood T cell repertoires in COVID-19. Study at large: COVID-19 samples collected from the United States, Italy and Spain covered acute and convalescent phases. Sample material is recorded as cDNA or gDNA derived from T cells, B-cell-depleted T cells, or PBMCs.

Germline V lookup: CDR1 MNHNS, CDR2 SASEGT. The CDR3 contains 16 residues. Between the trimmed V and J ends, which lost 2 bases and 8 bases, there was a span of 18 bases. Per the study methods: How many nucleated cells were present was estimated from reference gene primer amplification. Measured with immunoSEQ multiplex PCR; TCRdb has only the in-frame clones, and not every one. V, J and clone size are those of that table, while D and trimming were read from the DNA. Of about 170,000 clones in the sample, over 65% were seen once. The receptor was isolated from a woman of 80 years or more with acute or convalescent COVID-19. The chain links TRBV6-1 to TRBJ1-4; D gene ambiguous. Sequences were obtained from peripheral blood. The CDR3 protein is CASSESAPWVREKLFF. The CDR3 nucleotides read TGTGCCAGCAGTGAATCGGCGCCATGGGTCAGGGAAAAACTGTTTTTT.